The 17 T cell receptor beta chains below come from one sample, sequenced in a study of blood T cell repertoires in COVID-19. Assay used: immunoSEQ multiplex PCR; TCRdb lists only in-frame clones, some missing. The top ten clones hold over 30% of a sample with roughly 74,000 clones, approximately 85% of them seen once. Sequenced: peripheral blood. The receptors shown here come from a man in his sixties or seventies with acute or convalescent COVID-19.

The rearrangement joins TRBV7-3 to TRBJ2-2, with D possibly matching TRBD1 (5 bases). Trimming took 2 bases from V and 7 from J, leaving 11 bases between them. Germline-derived CDR1 and CDR2 are SGHTA and FQGTGA. CDR3 length: 14 residues. The CDR3 nucleotides read TGTGCCAGCAGCTTATGGCAGGGTGACGGGGAGCTGTTTTTT. Translation: CASSLWQGDGELFF.

This clone was seen a few times. The chain uses TRBV19 and TRBJ1-6; D is possibly TRBD1 (5 bases). Germline V gene lookup returns CDR1 LNHDA and CDR2 SQIVND (reference sequence). V lost 6 bases to trimming and J lost 7 bases, with 16 bases between them. The CDR3 has 15 amino acids. The CDR3 sequence: CASSQAGGKNSPLHF. In DNA, the CDR3 is TGTGCCAGTAGCCAGGCGGGGGGTAAGAATTCACCCCTCCACTTT.

This chain uses TRBV19 with TRBJ1-5; D is ambiguous. The length of the CDR3 is 12 residues. V was clipped by 3 bases and J by 5 bases, with 5 bases between them. CDR1 and CDR2 (germline): LNHDA, SQIVND (reference sequence). The CDR3 nucleotides read TGTGCCAGTAGTATGGCCGATCAGCCCCAGCATTTT. As protein: CASSMADQPQHF.

The chain joins TRBV6-1 to TRBJ1-2, with D hard to call. Trimming shortened V by 2 bases and J by 1 base, and 11 bases separated the two germline ends. CDR1 and CDR2 from the germline V gene are MNHNS and SASEGT. This CDR3 has 15 amino acids. The CDR3 spells CASSENEAGNYGYTF. The CDR3 DNA follows: TGTGCCAGCAGTGAAAATGAAGCGGGTAACTATGGCTACACCTTC.

The chain has TRBV5-1 and TRBJ1-6, with 8 bases that match TRBD1. Trimming took 4 bases from V and 7 from J; bases not matched to a gene: 10. Germline lookup yields CDR1 SGHRS and CDR2 YFSETQ. This CDR3 region has 16 residues. In DNA form, the CDR3 reads TGCGCCAGCAGCCCGACGGCAGGGGGCTCAAATTCACCCCTCCACTTT. Protein sequence: CASSPTAGGSNSPLHF.

The rearrangement links TRBV6-5 to TRBJ1-2; maybe TRBD1 (5 bases). The ends were cut back, 0 bases at V and 8 bases at J, with 16 bases in the middle. Germline V gives CDR1 MNHEY, CDR2 SVGAGI. This CDR3 is 15 amino acids long. The CDR3 coding sequence is TGTGCCAGCAGTTACTCCTGGGGAGGGGCGCGCGGCTACACCTTC. Translated: CASSYSWGGARGYTF.

The DNA for the CDR3 is TGTGCCAGCAGCTTCGCCCCGAGACAGGGGGAAAAACTGTTTTTT. It is translated as CASSFAPRQGEKLFF. This rearrangement joins TRBV7-2 to TRBJ1-4, with TRBD1 matching over 8 bases. V was clipped by 3 bases and J by 8 bases; unmatched bases: 8. Germline assignment: CDR1 SGHTA and CDR2 FQGNSA. There are 15 residues in the CDR3. Drawing the rest from reference TRBV7-2 and TRBJ1-4, the complete variable domain is GAGVSQSPSNKVTEKGKDVELRCDPISGHTALYWYRQSLGQGLEFLIYFQGNSAPDKSGLPSDRFSAERTGGSVSTLTIQRTQQEDSAVYLCASSFAPRQGEKLFFGSGTQLSVL.

The chain recombines TRBV9 with TRBJ1-4; no clear D gene. Per germline, CDR1 SGDLS and CDR2 YYNGEE. Deletions cut 4 bases from V and 8 bases from J, with 15 bases between. This CDR3 has 14 amino acids. The CDR3 nucleotides are TGTGCCAGCAGCCCAGACATACGAGACGAAAAACTGTTTTTT. Its translation is CASSPDIRDEKLFF.

The chain carries TRBV20-1 and TRBJ1-3, with D unresolved. Germline V gives CDR1 DFQATT, CDR2 SNEGSKA (reference sequence). The CDR3 is 14 residues long. V was shortened by 3 bases and J by 2 bases, with 11 bases between the two germline ends. CDR3 sequence reads: CSASSQQAGNTIYF. CDR3 bases: TGCAGTGCTAGTAGCCAGCAGGCTGGAAACACCATATATTTT.

The rearrangement links TRBV27 to TRBJ2-3, with unresolved D. V was pared by 6 bases and J by 6 bases, with 10 bases between. The germline V gene has CDR1 MNHEY and CDR2 SMNVEV (reference sequence). This CDR3 has 12 residues. CDR3 amino acids: CASSPHTDTQYF. The DNA for the CDR3 is TGTGCCAGCAGCCCCCACACGGATACGCAGTATTTT.

This clone was counted once. V gene TRBV11-2 combines with J gene TRBJ1-2, with TRBD1 as a possible D gene (5 bases). This CDR3 is built from 14 residues. CDR1 SGHAT and CDR2 FQNNGV come from the germline V gene. Trimming shortened V by 5 bases and J by 2 bases, and 12 bases separated the two germline ends. DNA for the CDR3: TGTGCCAGCAGCCCTTGGACATCGAACTATGGCTACACCTTC. Residues: CASSPWTSNYGYTF.

The chain uses TRBV3-1 (or the pseudogene TRBV3-2) and TRBJ2-1; TRBD2 matches 14 bases. This CDR3 region has 13 residues. Germline values: CDR1 LGHDT, CDR2 YNNKEL (reference sequence). The trim removed 8 bases at V and 10 bases at J, leaving 4 bases unmatched. In nucleotides, the CDR3 is TGTGCCAGCGGGACTAGCGGGAGAAGGGAGCAGTTCTTC. It codes for CASGTSGRREQFF.

This sequence joins TRBV27 and TRBJ2-7; 9 bases map to TRBD1. Germline V gives CDR1 MNHEY, CDR2 SMNVEV (reference sequence). The CDR3 consists of 14 residues. J gave up 3 bases and V 3 bases, and 3 bases lay outside the gene matches. The CDR3 region has the DNA TGTGCCAGCAGTTTTACAGGGGGCTACTACGAGCAGTACTTC. Its protein product is CASSFTGGYYEQYF.

The V and J genes are TRBV5-6 and TRBJ1-2, with TRBD1 matching over 9 bases. The CDR3 has 15 amino acids. Germline lookup yields CDR1 SGHDT and CDR2 YYEEEE. V trimming: 0 bases; J trimming: 6 bases; junction bases outside the gene matches: 6. The CDR3, as DNA: TGTGCCAGCAGCTTGGCCTGGAGGACAGGGGATGGCTACACCTTC. Protein: CASSLAWRTGDGYTF.

The V and J genes are TRBV5-1 and TRBJ1-2; TRBD1 aligns across 7 bases. The ends lost 7 bases at V and 0 bases at J; junction bases unmatched: 3. This CDR3 is built from 13 residues. Per the germline V gene, CDR1 is SGHRS and CDR2 is YFSETQ. The CDR3 spells CASATGTNYGYTF. CDR3 in DNA: TGCGCCAGCGCGACAGGGACTAACTATGGCTACACCTTC.

The V gene is TRBV5-1, the J gene TRBJ2-1, with TRBD2 matching 12 bases. The CDR3 length is 17 residues. With V trimmed by 4 bases and J by 6 bases, 11 bases remained unmatched. Germline V gene sequence: CDR1 SGHRS, CDR2 YFSETQ. CDR3 amino acids: CASSTTPLAGGPNEQFF. The CDR3 DNA is TGCGCCAGCAGCACCACACCCCTAGCGGGAGGGCCCAATGAGCAGTTCTTC.

V usage is TRBV7-6 and J usage is TRBJ2-2, with 7 bases aligning to TRBD1. The CDR3 has 16 residues. In germline, CDR1 is SGHVS, CDR2 FNYEAQ. Trimming cost V 1 base and J 5 bases; bases outside gene matches: 7. The CDR3 DNA is TGTGCCAGCAGCTTAGAACGGACAGGCGTAACCGGGGAGCTGTTTTTT. It is translated as CASSLERTGVTGELFF.